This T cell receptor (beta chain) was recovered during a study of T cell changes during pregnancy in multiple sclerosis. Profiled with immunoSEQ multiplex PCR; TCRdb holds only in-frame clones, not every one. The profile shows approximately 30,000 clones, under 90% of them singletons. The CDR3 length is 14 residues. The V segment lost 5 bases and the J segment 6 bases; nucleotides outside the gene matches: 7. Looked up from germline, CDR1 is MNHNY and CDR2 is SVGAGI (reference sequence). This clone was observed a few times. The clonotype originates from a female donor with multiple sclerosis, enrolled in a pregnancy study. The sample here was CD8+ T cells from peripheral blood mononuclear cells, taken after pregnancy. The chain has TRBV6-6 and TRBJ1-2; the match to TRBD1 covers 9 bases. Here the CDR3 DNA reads TGTGCCAGCAGTCTGGACAGGGGATCGCATGGCTACACCTTC. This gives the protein CASSLDRGSHGYTF.